The T cell receptor (beta chain) under discussion was sequenced for a study of T cell repertoires in cytomegalovirus infection. The germline V gene has CDR1 SGHVS and CDR2 FNYEAQ. The germline V and J ends were trimmed by 5 bases and 4 bases, with 9 bases remaining between them. The CDR3 is 12 residues long. The study's findings and limits: Clonotypes of TCR beta that were HLA-C-restricted and CMV-specific dominated the ex vivo response.

Ten or more counts support this clonotype. Its antigen remains unknown. TCRdb analysed the reads with MiXCR anew, one entry per CDR3 protein. The sample yields 65,000 to 95,000 distinct CDR3 sequences, more than 3% seen once. The TCR originated in a human donor in good health (CMV status not recorded). Some clones in this sample may be carry-over from other donors' samples. Input material: PBMCs. The chain employs TRBV7-6 and TRBJ2-7; D not certain. CDR3 sequence reads: CASSQVPYEQYF. The CDR3, as DNA: TGTGCCAGCAGCCAGGTTCCATACGAGCAGTACTTC.